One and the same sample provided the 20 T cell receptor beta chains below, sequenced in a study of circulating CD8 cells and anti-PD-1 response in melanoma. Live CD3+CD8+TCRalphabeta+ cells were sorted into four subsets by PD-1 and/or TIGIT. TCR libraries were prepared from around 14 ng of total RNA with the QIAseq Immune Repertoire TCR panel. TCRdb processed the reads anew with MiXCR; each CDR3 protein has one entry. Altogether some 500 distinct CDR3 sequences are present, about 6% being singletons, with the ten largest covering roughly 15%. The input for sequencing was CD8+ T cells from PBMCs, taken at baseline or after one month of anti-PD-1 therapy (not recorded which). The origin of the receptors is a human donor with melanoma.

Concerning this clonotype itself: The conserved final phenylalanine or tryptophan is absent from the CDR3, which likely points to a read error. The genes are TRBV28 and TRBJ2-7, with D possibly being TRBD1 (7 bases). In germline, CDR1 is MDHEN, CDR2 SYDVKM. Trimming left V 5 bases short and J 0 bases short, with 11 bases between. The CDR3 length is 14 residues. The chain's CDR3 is CASSGQGGSYEQYL. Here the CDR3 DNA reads TGTGCCAGCAGTGGTCAGGGGGGCTCCTACGAGCAGTACCTC.

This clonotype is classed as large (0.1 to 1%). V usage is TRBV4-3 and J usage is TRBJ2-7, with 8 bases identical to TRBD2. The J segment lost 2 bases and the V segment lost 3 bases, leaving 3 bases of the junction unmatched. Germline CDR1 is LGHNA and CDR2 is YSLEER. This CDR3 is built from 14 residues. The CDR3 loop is CASSQYGGAYEQYF. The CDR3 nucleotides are TGCGCCAGCAGCCAGTACGGGGGGGCCTACGAGCAGTACTTC.

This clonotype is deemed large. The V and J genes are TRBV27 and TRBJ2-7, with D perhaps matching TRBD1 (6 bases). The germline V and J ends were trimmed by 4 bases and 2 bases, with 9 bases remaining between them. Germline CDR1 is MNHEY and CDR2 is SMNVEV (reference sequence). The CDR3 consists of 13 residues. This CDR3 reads CASSSGAAYEQYF. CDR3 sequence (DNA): TGTGCCAGCAGTTCAGGGGCGGCCTACGAGCAGTACTTC.

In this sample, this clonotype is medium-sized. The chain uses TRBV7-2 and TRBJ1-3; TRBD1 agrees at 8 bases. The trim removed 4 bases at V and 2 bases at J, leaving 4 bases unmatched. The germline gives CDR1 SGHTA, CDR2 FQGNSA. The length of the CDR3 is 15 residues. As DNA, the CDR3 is TGTGCCAGCAGCTCGACAGGGGCACCTGGAAACACCATATATTTT. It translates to CASSSTGAPGNTIYF.

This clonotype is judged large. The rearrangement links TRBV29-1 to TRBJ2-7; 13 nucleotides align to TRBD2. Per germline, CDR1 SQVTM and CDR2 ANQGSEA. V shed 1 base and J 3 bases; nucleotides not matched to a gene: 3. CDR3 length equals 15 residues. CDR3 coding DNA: TGCAGCGTTGAAGGACTAGCGGGGGGAGACTACGAGCAGTACTTC. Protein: CSVEGLAGGDYEQYF.

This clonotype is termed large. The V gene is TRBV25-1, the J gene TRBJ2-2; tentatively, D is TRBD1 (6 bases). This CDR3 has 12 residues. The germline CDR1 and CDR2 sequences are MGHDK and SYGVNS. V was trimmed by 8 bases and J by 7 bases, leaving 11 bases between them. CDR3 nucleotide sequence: TGTGCCAGCGAACAGGGTATCGGGGAGCTGTTTTTT. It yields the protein CASEQGIGELFF.

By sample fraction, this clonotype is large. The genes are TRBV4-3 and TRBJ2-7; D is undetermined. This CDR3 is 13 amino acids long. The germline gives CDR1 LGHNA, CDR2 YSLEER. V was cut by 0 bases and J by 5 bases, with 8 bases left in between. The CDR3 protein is CASSQDKVDEQYF. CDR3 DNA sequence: TGCGCCAGCAGCCAAGATAAGGTCGACGAGCAGTACTTC.

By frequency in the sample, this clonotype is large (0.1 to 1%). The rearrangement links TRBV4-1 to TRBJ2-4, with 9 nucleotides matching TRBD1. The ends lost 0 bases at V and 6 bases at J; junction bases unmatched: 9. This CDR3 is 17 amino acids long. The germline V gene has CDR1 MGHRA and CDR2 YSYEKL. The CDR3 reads CASSQDATGGVTNIQYF. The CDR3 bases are TGCGCCAGCAGCCAAGACGCAACAGGGGGCGTTACAAACATTCAGTACTTC.

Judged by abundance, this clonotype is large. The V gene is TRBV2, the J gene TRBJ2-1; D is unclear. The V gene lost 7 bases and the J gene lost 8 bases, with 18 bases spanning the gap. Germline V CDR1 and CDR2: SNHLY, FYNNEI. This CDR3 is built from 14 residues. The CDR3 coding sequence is TGTGCCAGCATGTATAGAATGGGGTGGGATGAGCAGTTCTTC. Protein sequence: CASMYRMGWDEQFF.

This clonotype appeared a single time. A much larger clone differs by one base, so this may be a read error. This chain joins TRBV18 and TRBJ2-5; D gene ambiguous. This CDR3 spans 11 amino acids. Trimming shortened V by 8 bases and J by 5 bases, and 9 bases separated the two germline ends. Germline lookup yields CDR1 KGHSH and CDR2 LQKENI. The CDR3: CASRIHETQYF. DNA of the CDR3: TGTGCCAGCCGAATACATGAGACCCAGTACTTC.

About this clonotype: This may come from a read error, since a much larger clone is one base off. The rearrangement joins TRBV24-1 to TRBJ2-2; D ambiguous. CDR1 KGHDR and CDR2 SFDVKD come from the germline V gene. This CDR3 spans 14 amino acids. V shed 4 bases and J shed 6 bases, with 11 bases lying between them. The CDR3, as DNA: TGTGCCACCAGTGACCCGGTTAACCCCGGGGAGCTGTTTTTT. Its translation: CATSDPVNPGELFF.

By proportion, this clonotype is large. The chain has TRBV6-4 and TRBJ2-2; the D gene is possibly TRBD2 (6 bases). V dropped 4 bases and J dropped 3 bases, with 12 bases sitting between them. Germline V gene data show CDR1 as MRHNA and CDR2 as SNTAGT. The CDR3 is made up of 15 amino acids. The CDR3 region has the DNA TGTGCCAGCAGTGGCTCTGGGGAGGACACCGGGGAGCTGTTTTTT. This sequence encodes CASSGSGEDTGELFF.

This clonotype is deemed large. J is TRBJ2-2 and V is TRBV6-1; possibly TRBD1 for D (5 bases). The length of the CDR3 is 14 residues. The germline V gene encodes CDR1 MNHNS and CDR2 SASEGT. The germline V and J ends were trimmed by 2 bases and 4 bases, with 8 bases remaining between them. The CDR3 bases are TGTGCCAGCAGTGAAAGGGGATTCACCGGGGAGCTGTTTTTT. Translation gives CASSERGFTGELFF.

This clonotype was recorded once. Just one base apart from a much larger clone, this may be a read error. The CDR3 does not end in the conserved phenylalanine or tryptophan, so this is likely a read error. The CDR3 loop reads CASRGTGYSETQYL. The CDR3 DNA reads as TGTGCCAGCAGGGGGACAGGGTACTCGGAGACCCAGTACCTC. The gene calls are TRBV2 and TRBJ2-5; 9 nucleotides align to TRBD1. The V segment lost 6 bases and the J segment 5 bases; nucleotides outside the gene matches: 7. Germline assignment: CDR1 SNHLY and CDR2 FYNNEI. CDR3 length: 14 amino acids.

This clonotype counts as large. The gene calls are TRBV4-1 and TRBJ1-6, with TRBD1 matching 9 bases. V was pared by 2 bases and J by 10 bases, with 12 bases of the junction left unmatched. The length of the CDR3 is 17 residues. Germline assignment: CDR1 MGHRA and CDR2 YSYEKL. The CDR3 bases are TGCGCCAGCAGCCAAAAATCCCCGGGACAGGGAAACTCACCCCTCCACTTT. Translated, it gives CASSQKSPGQGNSPLHF.

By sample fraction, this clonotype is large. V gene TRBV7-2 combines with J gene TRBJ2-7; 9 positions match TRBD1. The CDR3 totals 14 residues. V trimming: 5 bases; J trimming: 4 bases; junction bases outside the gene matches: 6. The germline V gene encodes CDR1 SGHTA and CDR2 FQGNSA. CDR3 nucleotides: TGTGCCAGCAGCCGGGGACAGGGCGCATACGAGCAGTACTTC. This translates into CASSRGQGAYEQYF. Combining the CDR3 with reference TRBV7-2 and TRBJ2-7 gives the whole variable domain GAGVSQSPSNKVTEKGKDVELRCDPISGHTALYWYRQSLGQGLEFLIYFQGNSAPDKSGLPSDRFSAERTGGSVSTLTIQRTQQEDSAVYLCASSRGQGAYEQYFGPGTRLTVT.

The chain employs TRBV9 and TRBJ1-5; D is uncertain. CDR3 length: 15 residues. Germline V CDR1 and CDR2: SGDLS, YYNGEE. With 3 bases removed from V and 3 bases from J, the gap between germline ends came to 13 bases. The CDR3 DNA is TGTGCCAGCAGCGGGGCCGTCGGCACCAATCAGCCCCAGCATTTT. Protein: CASSGAVGTNQPQHF.

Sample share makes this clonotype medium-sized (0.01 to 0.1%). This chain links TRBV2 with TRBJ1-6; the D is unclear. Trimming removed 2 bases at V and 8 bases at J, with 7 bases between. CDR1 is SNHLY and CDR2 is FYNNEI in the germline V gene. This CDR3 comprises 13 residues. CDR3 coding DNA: TGTGCCAGCAGTGAATGGTTGGATTCACCCCTCCACTTT. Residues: CASSEWLDSPLHF.

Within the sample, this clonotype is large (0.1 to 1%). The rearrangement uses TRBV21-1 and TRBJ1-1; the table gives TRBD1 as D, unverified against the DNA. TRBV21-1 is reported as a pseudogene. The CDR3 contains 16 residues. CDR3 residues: CASSGRDRGLNTEAFF. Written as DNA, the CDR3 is TGTGCCAGCAGCGGCCGGGACAGGGGGCTGAACACTGAAGCTTTCTTT.

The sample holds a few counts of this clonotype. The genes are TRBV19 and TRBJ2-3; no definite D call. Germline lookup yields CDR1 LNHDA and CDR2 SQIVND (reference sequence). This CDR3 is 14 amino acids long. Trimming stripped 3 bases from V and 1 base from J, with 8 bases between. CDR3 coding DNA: TGTGCCAGTAGTATGCTTGGCGGCACAGATACGCAGTATTTT. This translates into CASSMLGGTDTQYF.